This T cell receptor (beta chain) was recorded in a study of shared clonotypes between healthy human individuals (dated by TCRdb to the early 2020s). General notes on the study: A couple of women and a few men aged 18 to 49 years were included in the cohort. For each donor, CD4 naive and CD4 memory were each given three plates, CD8 naive was given two plates, and CD8 memory was given one plate. To estimate repertoire size and how much clonotype sharing occurs between individuals, the study deeply sequenced the blood TCR repertoires of several healthy adults. Libraries were prepared and TCR repertoires were sequenced by different laboratories using diverse techniques, in order to increase sequencing depth and limit assay-specific biases. Leukapheresis yielded between about 0.85 and 9.5 billion PBMCs per donor.

Comments on this clone: The target of this receptor is not known. Nothing much larger sits one base from this clone, and base qualities are not available.

Study-wide conclusions, independent of this receptor: Pairwise subsampling indicated that sequencing depth was expected to affect the degree of clonotype sharing among donors. Even with the large sequencing depth, rarefaction of the sorted-subset datasets indicated that sequencing was incomplete. Larger estimated clonotype richness was generally found for naive subsets than for memory subsets. Roughly 5.2% of naive CD4, 3.5% of naive CD8, approximately 2% of memory CD4, and roughly 0.4% of memory CD8 clonotypes were shared across four donors. Higher generation probabilities were observed for clonotypes shared by all four sorted-subset donors than for non-shared clonotypes. Sampling was restricted to blood, and TCR repertoires in tissues likely differ from the TCR repertoires found in blood. Because the study included only a small number of donors, the genetic and exposure-history diversity represented was limited.

CD8 naive samples were CD45RO-negative cells positively selected for CCR7, giving a CD45RA+CCR7+ population that excluded TemRA cells. Donors were healthy HIV-negative adults with no recently reported acute infections or vaccinations. Only Caucasian adults living in Nashville, Tennessee, USA were represented among the donors. After blood collection by leukapheresis, PBMCs were isolated using Ficoll-Histopaque density gradient centrifugation and then cryopreserved in the vapor phase of liquid nitrogen. Analytical flow cytometry was used to check the purity and quantity of each magnetically sorted T cell population. Genomic DNA was isolated from each sorted fraction and quantified by UV absorbance on a Nanodrop 2000c. Trimming costs V 0 bases and J 6 bases, and their ends lie 14 bases apart. The CDR3 numbers 15 residues from cysteine through phenylalanine. The read is trimmed to its CDR3 DNA, 45 bases read in frame from base 1. CDR1 and CDR2, looked up from the germline V gene, are LGHNA and YSLEER.

Using the deep immunoSEQ assay, multiplex PCR amplified TCR CDR3 regions from genomic DNA. For each cell subset, the extracted genomic DNA was distributed evenly across all wells of several immunoSEQ 96-well plates, and each plate served as one replicate. For sorted subsets, approximately 0.2 ug of genomic DNA, equivalent to 25,000 to 35,000 T cell genomes, went into each replicate PCR. Purified libraries were quantified with a Qubit 3.0 fluorometer, sized on a Bioanalyzer 2100, and re-quantified with the KAPA Library Quantification kit. Every immunoSEQ 96-well plate was sequenced on a dedicated single-read 150-cycle Illumina NextSeq 550 flow cell. Per the original workflow: Because only junctional sequences without quality scores were contained in the immunoSEQ output, filtering matching that applied to full-length reads could not be performed. Sequences were annotated with PyIR, a Python wrapper for IgBLAST v1.9, using IMGT germline references to assign V/J genes and CDR3. Reads were filtered out if the reads had weak V/J assignments (E-value above 1e-6), no CDR3, stop codons, out-of-frame junctions, or ambiguous translated residues. V3J clonotypes were defined by identical inferred V gene, J gene, and CDR3 amino acid sequence. Percentage overlap between repertoires was computed as shared unique clonotypes divided by the size of the smaller repertoire. Richness of each repertoire was evaluated using RTK rarefaction, the Chao1 estimator, and Recon v2.1 estimates of unobserved clonotypes. Generation probabilities were computed with OLGA for all TCRbeta clonotypes obtained by the gDNA method from several donors. Imported from immuneACCESS, the table was reduced by TCRdb to in-frame sequences with V and J called. These copies leave out some clones; in studies compared against another copy, an unresolved V gene accounts for under half, and the cause of the remainder is not known. Clone size and V and J calls were adopted from that table, with D and trimming inferred from the DNA. The sample table contains around 1.9 million clones; only one count was recorded for around 93% of them. The ten top clones hold more than 1.5% of the sample.

Sequencing used naive CD8+ T cells from PBMCs. The cell subset or site label of this sample denotes: CD45RA+CCR7+. The sequence is built from TRBV4-3 and TRBJ1-2; the D region possibly corresponds to TRBD1 (6 bases align). This TCR was sampled from a man younger than 35 in good health. Some clones in this sample may be carry-over from other donors' samples. The CDR3 is CASSQDTGGQNGYTF. The DNA sequence is given as TGCGCCAGCAGCCAAGATACGGGGGGACAAAATGGCTACACCTTC.